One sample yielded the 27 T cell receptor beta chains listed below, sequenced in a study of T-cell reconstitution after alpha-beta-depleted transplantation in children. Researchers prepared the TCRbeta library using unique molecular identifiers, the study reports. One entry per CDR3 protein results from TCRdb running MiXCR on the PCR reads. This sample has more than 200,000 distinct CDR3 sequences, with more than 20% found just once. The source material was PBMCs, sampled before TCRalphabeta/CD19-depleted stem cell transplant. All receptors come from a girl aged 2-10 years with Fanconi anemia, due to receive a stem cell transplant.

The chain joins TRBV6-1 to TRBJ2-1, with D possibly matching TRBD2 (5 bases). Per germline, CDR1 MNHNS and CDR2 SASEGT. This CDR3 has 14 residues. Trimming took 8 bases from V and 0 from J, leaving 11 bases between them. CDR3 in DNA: TGTGCCAGCCGAGGGCTAACCTCCTACAATGAGCAGTTCTTC. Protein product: CASRGLTSYNEQFF.

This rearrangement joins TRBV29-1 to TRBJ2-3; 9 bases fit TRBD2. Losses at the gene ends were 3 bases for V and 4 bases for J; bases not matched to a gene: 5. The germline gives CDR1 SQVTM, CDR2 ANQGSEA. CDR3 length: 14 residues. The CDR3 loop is CSVEVAGVADTQYF. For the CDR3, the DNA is TGCAGCGTTGAGGTAGCGGGGGTCGCAGATACGCAGTATTTT.

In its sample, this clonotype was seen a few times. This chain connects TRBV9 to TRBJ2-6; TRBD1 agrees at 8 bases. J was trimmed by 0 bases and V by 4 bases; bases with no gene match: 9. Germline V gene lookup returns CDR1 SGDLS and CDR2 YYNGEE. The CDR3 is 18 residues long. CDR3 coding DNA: TGTGCCAGCAGCATCCGGACAGGGAGAGTCTCTGGGGCCAACGTCCTGACTTTC. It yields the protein CASSIRTGRVSGANVLTF.

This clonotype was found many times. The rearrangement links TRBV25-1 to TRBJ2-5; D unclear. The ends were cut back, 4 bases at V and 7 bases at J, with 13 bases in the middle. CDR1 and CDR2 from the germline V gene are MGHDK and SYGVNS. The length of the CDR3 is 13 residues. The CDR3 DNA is TGTGCCAGCAGTGCCACAGTCCTTGGGACCCAGTACTTC. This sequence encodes CASSATVLGTQYF.

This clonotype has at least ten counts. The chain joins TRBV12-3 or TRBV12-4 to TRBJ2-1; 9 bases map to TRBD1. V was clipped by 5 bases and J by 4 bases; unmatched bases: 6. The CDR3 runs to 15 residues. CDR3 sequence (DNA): TGTGCCAGCAGTCCAGGGACAGGGCGGTACAATGAGCAGTTCTTC. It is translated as CASSPGTGRYNEQFF.

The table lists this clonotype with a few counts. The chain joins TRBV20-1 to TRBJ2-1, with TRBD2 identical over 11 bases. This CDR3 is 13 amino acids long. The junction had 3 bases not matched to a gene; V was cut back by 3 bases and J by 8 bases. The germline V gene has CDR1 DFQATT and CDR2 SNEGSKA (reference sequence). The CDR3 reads CSASSGGADEQFF. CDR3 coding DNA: TGCAGTGCTAGTAGCGGGGGGGCCGATGAGCAGTTCTTC.

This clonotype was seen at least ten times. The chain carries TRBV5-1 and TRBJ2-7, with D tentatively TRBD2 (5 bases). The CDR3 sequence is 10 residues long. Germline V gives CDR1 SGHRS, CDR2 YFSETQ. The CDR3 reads CAGESYEQYF. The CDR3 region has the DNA TGCGCGGGAGAGAGCTACGAGCAGTACTTC.

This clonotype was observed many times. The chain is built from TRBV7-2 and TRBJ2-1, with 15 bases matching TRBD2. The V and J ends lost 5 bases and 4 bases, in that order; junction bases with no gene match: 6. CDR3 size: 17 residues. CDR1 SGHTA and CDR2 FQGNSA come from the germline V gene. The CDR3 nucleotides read TGTGCCAGCAGCCGATGGACTAGCGGGAGGGTTTACAATGAGCAGTTCTTC. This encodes CASSRWTSGRVYNEQFF. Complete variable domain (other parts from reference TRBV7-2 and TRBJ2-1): GAGVSQSPSNKVTEKGKDVELRCDPISGHTALYWYRQSLGQGLEFLIYFQGNSAPDKSGLPSDRFSAERTGGSVSTLTIQRTQQEDSAVYLCASSRWTSGRVYNEQFFGPGTRLTVL.

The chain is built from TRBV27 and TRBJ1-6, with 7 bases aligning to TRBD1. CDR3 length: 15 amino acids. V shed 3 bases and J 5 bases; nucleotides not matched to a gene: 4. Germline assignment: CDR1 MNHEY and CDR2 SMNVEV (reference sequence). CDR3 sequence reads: CASSLTGLNNSPLHF. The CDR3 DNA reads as TGTGCCAGCAGTTTGACAGGGTTAAATAATTCACCCCTCCACTTT.

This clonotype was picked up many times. The CDR3 region is CASSSTGRNTEAFF. In DNA, the CDR3 is TGCGCCAGCAGCTCGACAGGGAGGAACACTGAAGCTTTCTTT. The rearrangement joins TRBV5-1 to TRBJ1-1; 7 bases are shared with TRBD1. This CDR3 comprises 14 residues. Germline CDR1 and CDR2: SGHRS and YFSETQ. After removal of 3 bases from V and 1 base from J, the junction contained 3 bases not matched to a gene. Full variable domain (remainder filled in from reference TRBV5-1 and TRBJ1-1): KAGVTQTPRYLIKTRGQQVTLSCSPISGHRSVSWYQQTPGQGLQFLFEYFSETQRNKGNFPGRFSGRQFSNSRSEMNVSTLELGDSALYLCASSSTGRNTEAFFGQGTRLTVV.

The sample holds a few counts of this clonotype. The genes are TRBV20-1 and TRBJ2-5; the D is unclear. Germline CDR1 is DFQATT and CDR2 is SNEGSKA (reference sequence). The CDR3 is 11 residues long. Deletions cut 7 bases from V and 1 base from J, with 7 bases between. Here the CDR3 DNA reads TGCAGTGGACCGTTCCAAGAGACCCAGTACTTC. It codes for CSGPFQETQYF.

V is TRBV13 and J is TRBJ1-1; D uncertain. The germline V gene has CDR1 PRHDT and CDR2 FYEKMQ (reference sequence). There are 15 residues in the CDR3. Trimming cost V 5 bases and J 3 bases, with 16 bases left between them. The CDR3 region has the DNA TGTGCCAGCAGCCCCAAGAGTAGTAGGGACACTGAAGCTTTCTTT. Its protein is CASSPKSSRDTEAFF.

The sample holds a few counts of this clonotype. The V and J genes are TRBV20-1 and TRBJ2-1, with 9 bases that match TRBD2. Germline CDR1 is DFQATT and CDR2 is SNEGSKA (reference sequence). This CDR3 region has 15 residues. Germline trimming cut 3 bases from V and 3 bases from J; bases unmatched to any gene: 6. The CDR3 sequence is CSARIAGALYNEQFF. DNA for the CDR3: TGCAGTGCTAGGATAGCGGGGGCCCTCTACAATGAGCAGTTCTTC.

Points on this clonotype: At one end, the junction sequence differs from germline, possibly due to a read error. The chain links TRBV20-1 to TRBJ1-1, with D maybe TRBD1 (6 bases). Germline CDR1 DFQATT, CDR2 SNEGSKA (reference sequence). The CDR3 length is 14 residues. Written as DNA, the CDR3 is TGCAGTGCTAGGAGGGGGGCCCTGAAGACTGAAGCTTTCTTT. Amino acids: CSARRGALKTEAFF.

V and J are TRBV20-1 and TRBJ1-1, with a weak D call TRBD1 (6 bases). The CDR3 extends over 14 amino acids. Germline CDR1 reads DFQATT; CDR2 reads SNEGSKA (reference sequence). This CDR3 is CRPLGRTADTEAFF. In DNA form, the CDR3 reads TGCAGACCCTTAGGACGGACAGCGGACACTGAAGCTTTCTTT.

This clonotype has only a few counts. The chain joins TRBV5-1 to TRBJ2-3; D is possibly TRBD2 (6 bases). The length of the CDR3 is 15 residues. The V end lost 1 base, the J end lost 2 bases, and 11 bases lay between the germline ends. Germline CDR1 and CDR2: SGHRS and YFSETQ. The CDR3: CASSLYTGDTDTQYF. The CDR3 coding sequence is TGCGCCAGCAGCTTGTATACGGGAGACACAGATACGCAGTATTTT.

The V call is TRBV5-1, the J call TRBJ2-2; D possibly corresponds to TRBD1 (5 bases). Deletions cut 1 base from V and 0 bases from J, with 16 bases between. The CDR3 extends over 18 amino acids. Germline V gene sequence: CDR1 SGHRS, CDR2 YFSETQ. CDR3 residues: CASSLYVRATANTGELFF. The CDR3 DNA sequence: TGCGCCAGCAGCTTGTATGTCAGGGCAACAGCGAACACCGGGGAGCTGTTTTTT.

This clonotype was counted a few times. CDR3: CASSRTYGTGDSNSPLHF. CDR3 nucleotide sequence: TGTGCCAGCAGTAGAACCTACGGGACAGGGGATTCCAATTCACCCCTCCACTTT. V gene TRBV6-1 combines with J gene TRBJ1-6; 10 nucleotides agree with TRBD1. Germline CDR1 and CDR2: MNHNS and SASEGT. After removal of 5 bases from V and 7 bases from J, the junction contained 14 bases not matched to a gene. This CDR3 comprises 18 residues.

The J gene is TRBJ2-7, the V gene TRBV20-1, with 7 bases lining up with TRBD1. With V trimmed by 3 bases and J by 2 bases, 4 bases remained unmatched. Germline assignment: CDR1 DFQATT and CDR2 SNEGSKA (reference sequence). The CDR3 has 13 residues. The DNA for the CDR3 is TGCAGTGCTAGGCCCAGGGGGACCTACGAGCAGTACTTC. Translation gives CSARPRGTYEQYF.

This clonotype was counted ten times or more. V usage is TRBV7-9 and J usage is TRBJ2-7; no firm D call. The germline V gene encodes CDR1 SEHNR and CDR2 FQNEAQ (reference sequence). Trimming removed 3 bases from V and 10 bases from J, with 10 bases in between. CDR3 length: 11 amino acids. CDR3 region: CASSFGRIQYF. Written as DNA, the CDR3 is TGTGCCAGCAGCTTTGGGCGAATTCAGTACTTC.

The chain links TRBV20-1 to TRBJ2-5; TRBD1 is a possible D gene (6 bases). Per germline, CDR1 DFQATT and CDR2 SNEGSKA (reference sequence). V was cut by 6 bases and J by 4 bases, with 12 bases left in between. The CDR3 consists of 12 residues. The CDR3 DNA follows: TGCAGTGCCCTACCACAGGGAGAGACCCAGTACTTC. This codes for CSALPQGETQYF.

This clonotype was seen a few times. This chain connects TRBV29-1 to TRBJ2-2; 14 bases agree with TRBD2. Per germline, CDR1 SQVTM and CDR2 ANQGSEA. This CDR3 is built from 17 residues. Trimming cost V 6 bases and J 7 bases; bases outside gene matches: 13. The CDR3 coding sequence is TGCAGCGTACAATTAGGGACTAGCGGGAGTAAGAGCGGGGAGCTGTTTTTT. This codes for CSVQLGTSGSKSGELFF.

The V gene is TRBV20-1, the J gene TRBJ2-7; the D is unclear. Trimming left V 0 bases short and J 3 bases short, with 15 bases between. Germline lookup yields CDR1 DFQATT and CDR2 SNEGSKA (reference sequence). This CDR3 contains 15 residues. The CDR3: CSARDPSRPLYEQYF. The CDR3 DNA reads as TGCAGTGCTAGAGATCCGAGCAGGCCCCTCTACGAGCAGTACTTC.

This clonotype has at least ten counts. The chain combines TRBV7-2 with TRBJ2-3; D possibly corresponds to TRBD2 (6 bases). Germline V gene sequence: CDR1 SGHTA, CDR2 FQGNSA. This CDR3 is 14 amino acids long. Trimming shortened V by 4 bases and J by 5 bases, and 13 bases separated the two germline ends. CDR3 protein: CASSSGLPGDTQYF. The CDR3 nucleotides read TGTGCCAGCAGCTCGGGACTGCCTGGAGATACGCAGTATTTT.

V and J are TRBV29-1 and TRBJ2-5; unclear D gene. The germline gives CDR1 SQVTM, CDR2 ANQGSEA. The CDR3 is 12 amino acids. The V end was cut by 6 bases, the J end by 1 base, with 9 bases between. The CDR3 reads CSVTVPQETQYF. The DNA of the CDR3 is TGCAGCGTGACGGTCCCCCAAGAGACCCAGTACTTC.

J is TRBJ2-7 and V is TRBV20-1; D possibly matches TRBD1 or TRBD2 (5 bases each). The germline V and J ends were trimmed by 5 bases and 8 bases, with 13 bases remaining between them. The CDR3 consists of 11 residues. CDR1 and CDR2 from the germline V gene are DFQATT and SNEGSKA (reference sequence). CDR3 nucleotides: TGCAGTGCTCGGTCCGGGGCTCAGCAGTACTTC. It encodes CSARSGAQQYF.

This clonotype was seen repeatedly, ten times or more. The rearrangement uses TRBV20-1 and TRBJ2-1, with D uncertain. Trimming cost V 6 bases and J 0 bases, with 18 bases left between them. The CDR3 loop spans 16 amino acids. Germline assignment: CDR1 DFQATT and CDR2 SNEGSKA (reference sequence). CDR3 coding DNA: TGCAGTGCACCGCAACCCCTCAGGAGCTCCTACAATGAGCAGTTCTTC. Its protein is CSAPQPLRSSYNEQFF.